These 14 T cell receptor beta chains were sequenced from one sample in a study of blood T cell repertoires in COVID-19. The protocol was immunoSEQ multiplex PCR, while the TCRdb copy is restricted to in-frame clones and leaves out a portion. The sample carries about 98,000 clones, approximately 90% recorded once. The sequenced material came from peripheral blood. These receptors were obtained from a man between 70 and 80 years old with acute or convalescent COVID-19.

V usage is TRBV28 and J usage is TRBJ1-6, with 8 bases matching TRBD1. The CDR3 sequence is 16 residues long. With V trimmed by 2 bases and J by 8 bases, 8 bases remained unmatched. Germline V gene sequence: CDR1 MDHEN, CDR2 SYDVKM. Here the CDR3 reads CASSLRQGARDSPLHF. For the CDR3, the DNA is TGTGCCAGCAGTTTACGGCAGGGGGCGAGGGATTCACCCCTCCACTTT.

This clone was recorded once. V usage is TRBV5-1 and J usage is TRBJ1-3; D ambiguous. From germline, CDR1 is SGHRS and CDR2 YFSETQ. The CDR3 runs 16 residues. V was clipped by 0 bases and J by 2 bases, with 12 bases between them. Here the CDR3 reads CASSLARHLPGNTIYF. The CDR3 DNA sequence: TGCGCCAGCAGCTTGGCGAGACACCTACCTGGAAACACCATATATTTT.

About this clone itself: Other DNA sequences from this sample encode an identical CDR3 as well. Here the CDR3 reads CASSLSGVNEQFF. Written as DNA, the CDR3 is TGTGCCAGCAGCTTGTCAGGGGTGAATGAGCAGTTCTTC. The chain recombines TRBV5-4 with TRBJ2-1, with D possibly TRBD1 on 6 matching bases. The CDR3 loop spans 13 amino acids. Germline CDR1 SGHNT, CDR2 YYREEE (reference sequence). V was trimmed by 1 base and J by 7 bases, leaving 9 bases between them.

CDR3 region: CAIGDTGGNEQYF. DNA of the CDR3: TGTGCCATTGGGGACACGGGAGGAAACGAGCAGTACTTC. The rearrangement joins TRBV10-3 to TRBJ2-7; tentative D call: TRBD2 (7 bases). Trimming shortened V by 9 bases and J by 5 bases, and 17 bases separated the two germline ends. This CDR3 spans 13 amino acids. The germline gives CDR1 ENHRY, CDR2 SYGVKD.

This rearrangement joins TRBV12-3 or TRBV12-4 to TRBJ1-4; D remains ambiguous. The CDR3 has 13 residues. Trimming removed 7 bases from V and 4 bases from J, with 10 bases in between. CDR3: CASTEVVNEKLFF. CDR3 nucleotides: TGTGCCAGCACCGAGGTTGTTAATGAAAAACTGTTTTTT.

V is TRBV3-1 (or the pseudogene TRBV3-2) and J is TRBJ1-6; tentatively, D is TRBD1 (5 bases). The V and J ends lost 6 bases and 5 bases respectively, with 11 bases between them. The CDR3 has 14 residues. Germline V gene lookup returns CDR1 LGHDT and CDR2 YNNKEL (reference sequence). The CDR3 nucleotides read TGTGCCAGCAGTCATAGGGGTAATAATTCACCCCTCCACTTT. This gives the protein CASSHRGNNSPLHF.

This chain uses TRBV18 with TRBJ2-5; TRBD1 matches 7 bases. Unmatched junction bases numbered 6, after V lost 3 bases and J lost 2 bases. The CDR3 length is 15 residues. Germline CDR1 is KGHSH and CDR2 is LQKENI. The CDR3 DNA sequence: TGTGCCAGCTCACCGAGGACAGGTTCTCAAGAGACCCAGTACTTC. This encodes CASSPRTGSQETQYF. The full variable domain, with the rest looked up from reference TRBV18 and TRBJ2-5, is NAGVMQNPRHLVRRRGQEARLRCSPMKGHSHVYWYRQLPEEGLKFMVYLQKENIIDESGMPKERFSAEFPKEGPSILRIQQVVRGDSAAYFCASSPRTGSQETQYFGPGTRLLVL.

The chain combines TRBV6-4 with TRBJ1-1; tentatively, D is TRBD1 (6 bases). Germline loops: CDR1 MRHNA, CDR2 SNTAGT. CDR3 length equals 13 residues. The V and J ends lost 6 bases and 2 bases respectively, with 10 bases between them. CDR3 DNA: TGTGCCAGCAGGAGGACAGAAAACACTGAAGCTTTCTTT. Its protein product is CASRRTENTEAFF.

The gene calls are TRBV7-2 and TRBJ1-5; 9 bases line up with TRBD1. Germline CDR1 reads SGHTA; CDR2 reads FQGNSA. The V and J ends lost 1 base and 8 bases, in that order; junction bases with no gene match: 9. CDR3 length: 16 amino acids. The CDR3 here is CASSLEKRQGEKPQHF. CDR3 coding DNA: TGTGCCAGCAGCTTAGAAAAAAGACAGGGGGAAAAGCCCCAGCATTTT.

The CDR3 loop is CASSLVGGGSTGANVLTF. DNA for the CDR3: TGCGCCAGCAGCTTGGTCGGGGGCGGGAGTACTGGGGCCAACGTCCTGACTTTC. This rearrangement joins TRBV5-1 to TRBJ2-6, with D possibly matching TRBD2 (7 bases). The ends were cut back, 0 bases at V and 2 bases at J, with 15 bases in the middle. This CDR3 is 18 amino acids long. Per the germline V gene, CDR1 is SGHRS and CDR2 is YFSETQ.

This clone occurred once. This rearrangement joins TRBV10-2 to TRBJ1-1; TRBD1 might be the D (5 bases). The V gene lost 6 bases and the J gene lost 3 bases, with 17 bases spanning the gap. The CDR3 runs to 15 residues. From germline, CDR1 is WSHSY and CDR2 SAAADI. The CDR3 bases are TGCGCCAGCAGGGGGCTTGGATCCTTGGACACTGAAGCTTTCTTT. Its translation: CASRGLGSLDTEAFF.

The gene calls are TRBV6-6 and TRBJ1-2; D gene ambiguous. Trimming removed 7 bases from V and 0 bases from J, with 9 bases in between. Germline CDR1 MNHNY, CDR2 SVGAGI (reference sequence). The CDR3 contains 13 residues. DNA for the CDR3: TGTGCCAGCACCCTCCAGACTAACTATGGCTACACCTTC. Translated: CASTLQTNYGYTF.

The chain couples TRBV7-9 to TRBJ1-2; 9 nucleotides line up with TRBD1. Germline CDR1 reads SEHNR; CDR2 reads FQNEAQ (reference sequence). The length of the CDR3 is 14 residues. V lost 5 bases, J lost 8 bases, and 9 bases stayed unmatched. The CDR3 nucleotides are TGTGCCAGCAGCCCCCGGACAGGGGCCCAGGGCTACACCTTC. Protein: CASSPRTGAQGYTF.

CDR3 DNA: TGTGCCAGCAGCCAACGACGGGTAGAGGGCACAGATACGCAGTATTTT. As protein: CASSQRRVEGTDTQYF. The chain uses TRBV3-1 (or the pseudogene TRBV3-2) and TRBJ2-3; D remains ambiguous. Trimming cost V 2 bases and J 1 base, with 13 bases left between them. The CDR3 sequence is 16 residues long. Germline CDR1 reads LGHDT; CDR2 reads YNNKEL (reference sequence).